This T cell receptor (beta chain) was identified during a study of OX40 agonist ivuxolimab in advanced cancers. Study results and caveats: A proportion of nonresponders additionally exhibited low normalized T-cell clonal expansion.

Points on this clone: Its antigen remains unknown.

Sequenced by immunoSEQ multiplex PCR; TCRdb stores in-frame clones only, minus some. Among about 14,000 clones listed, about 78% were seen once. Trimming stripped 4 bases from V and 9 bases from J, with 13 bases between. The CDR3 length is 12 residues. Germline-derived CDR1 and CDR2 are SGHDT and YYEEEE. Blood sampling was done at baseline, cycle 4 day 1, and cycle 7 day 1. Sequencing was performed on CD4+ or CD8+ T cells sorted from blood, taken in a trial of the OX40 agonist ivuxolimab. This sequence was found in an adult with an advanced solid tumor such as melanoma, head and neck, liver or kidney cancer. The chain has TRBV5-6 and TRBJ1-2; D ambiguous. CDR3 sequence: CASSQFDMSYTF. CDR3 in DNA: TGTGCCAGCAGCCAATTTGATATGAGCTACACCTTC.